This is a list of T cell receptor beta chains from one sample in a study of T cell responses to AZD1222 COVID-19 vaccine. The assay was immunoSEQ multiplex PCR, and TCRdb's table has in-frame clones only and misses some. This table has some 160,000 clones, about 92% appearing once. The sample consisted of peripheral blood, taken on day 0 of AZD1222 vaccination. Receptors originate from an adult in good health. Each CDR3 is given with its conserved first and last residue. A D gene is named only where the DNA matches it firmly.

D: -
J: TRBJ1-2
V: TRBV7-9
CDR3: CASSRMAANYGYTF
DNA: TGTGCCAGCAGCCGGATGGCGGCGAACTATGGCTACACCTTC

D: -
J: TRBJ2-3
V: TRBV9
CDR3: CASKRGPTQGTDTQYF
DNA: TGTGCCAGCAAACGGGGCCCAACTCAGGGCACAGATACGCAGTATTTT

D: TRBD1
J: TRBJ2-2
V: TRBV7-9
CDR3: CASRGQGNTGELFF
DNA: TGTGCCAGCAGGGGACAGGGCAACACCGGGGAGCTGTTTTTT

D: -
J: TRBJ1-3
V: TRBV5-1
CDR3: CASSLASSGNTIYF
DNA: TGCGCCAGCAGCTTGGCGAGCTCTGGAAACACCATATATTTT

D: -
J: TRBJ1-5
V: TRBV6-5
CDR3: CASNIGQPQHF
DNA: TGTGCCAGCAATATAGGTCAGCCCCAGCATTTT

D: TRBD2
J: TRBJ2-1
V: TRBV3-1/TRBV3-2
CDR3: CASSQVNGGAANEQFF
DNA: TGTGCCAGCAGCCAAGTTAACGGGGGGGCGGCCAATGAGCAGTTCTTC

D: -
J: TRBJ1-2
V: TRBV18
CDR3: CASSAQDGDNSYGYTF
DNA: TGTGCCAGCTCAGCACAAGACGGGGACAATAGCTATGGCTACACCTTC

D: -
J: TRBJ1-2
V: TRBV10-1
CDR3: CASSDRTDYGYTF
DNA: TGCGCCAGCAGTGACAGGACGGACTATGGCTACACCTTC

D: -
J: TRBJ2-6
V: TRBV2
CDR3: CASRPGWSGANVLTF
DNA: TGTGCCAGCAGACCAGGGTGGTCTGGGGCCAACGTCCTGACTTTC

D: TRBD1
J: TRBJ1-2
V: TRBV3-1/TRBV3-2
CDR3: CASSQNRGPYGYTF
DNA: TGTGCCAGCAGCCAGAACAGGGGGCCCTATGGCTACACCTTC